What follows is one T cell receptor (beta chain) and its context. Its antigen is currently not known. Base qualities were left out, and no much larger clone turns up one base away. The data stem from a study of cytomegalovirus exposure and HLA in healthy donors (dated by TCRdb to about 2017). About the study as a whole: A later analysis indicated that the 120 or so validation repertoires were generated on the platform also employed for the 600 to 750 repertoires of the first cohort. In addition to the first cohort of 666 subjects, a separate validation cohort of some 120 different subjects was used. High-throughput TCR immunosequencing, statistical association of individual TCRs with disease status, and machine learning were combined to predict cytomegalovirus infection status. The study aimed to test whether signatures of past pathogen exposure could be identified by cataloging public T cell receptors.

Donors formed part of the validation cohort, which comprised 120 or so subjects and was distinct from the first cohort of some 700 subjects. The library was prepared using the immunoSEQ multiplex PCR assay. Regarding the original processing steps: A statistical classification framework was built to diagnose cytomegalovirus status from the catalog of TCR beta chain sequences. What TCRdb holds here is the immuneACCESS table cut down to in-frame rearrangements. Part of the clones is not present; checked against another copy, under half of the missing clones reflect an unresolved V gene, and the others are unexplained. V and J calls plus clone size are reproduced from that table; the DNA served to infer D and trimming. The table for this sample lists about 170,000 clones; about nine tenths of them were counted only once. 2% to 3% of the sample is held by the ten biggest clonotypes. On the study overall, not on this receptor specifically: Three of the identified cytomegalovirus-associated TCR beta chains were confirmed in vitro to be specific for cytomegalovirus antigens. The study gave a list of some 150 TCR beta chains associated with cytomegalovirus. It was suggested by the authors that the approach could potentially be generalized to other disease states and immunological phenotypes. In both the original and validation cohorts, the classifier was reported to diagnose cytomegalovirus status with high specificity and sensitivity. A later analysis found that TCRs clustered in the first cohort also tended to co-occur in the 120 or so validation repertoires, with 94% of cluster scores above 0. All 120 or so repertoires were used to score co-occurrence in the validation cohort in a later analysis, because that analysis had no HLA typing for the cohort. While some public TCRs were present in many individuals, most TCR sequences turned up only very rarely across donors.

The germline V gene supplies CDR1 MDHEN and CDR2 SYDVKM. From its cysteine to its phenylalanine, the CDR3 spans 13 amino acids. Only the CDR3 portion is preserved as DNA: 39 bases, with reading frame beginning at the first base. The junction carries 11 bases between V and J, which are trimmed by 5 bases and 4 bases respectively. The chain is made from TRBV28 and TRBJ2-5, and possibly TRBD2, on 6 matching bases. Sequencing was performed on PBMCs. This sequence was found in a man aged 18 to 30 in good health and CMV-seropositive. In nucleotide form, the sequence is TGTGCCAGCAGTCCGGGAGCAGGAGAGACCCAGTACTTC. It is translated as CASSPGAGETQYF. Beyond the CDR3, the reference TRBV28 and TRBJ2-5 genes provide the residues; the full variable domain reads: DVKVTQSSRYLVKRTGEKVFLECVQDMDHENMFWYRQDPGLGLRLIYFSYDVKMKEKGDIPEGYSVSREKKERFSLILESASTNQTSMYLCASSPGAGETQYFGPGTRLLVL.